These 15 T cell receptor beta chains came from one sample sequenced in a study of cytomegalovirus exposure and HLA in healthy donors. Both 60 Vbeta primers and 13 Jbeta primers went into the PCR. Data came from immunoSEQ multiplex PCR; TCRdb stores just in-frame clones and leaves some out. The profile shows about 43,000 clones, 60% to 80% of them singletons. The sample taken for sequencing was PBMCs. Receptor source: a man aged 30 to 45 in good health and CMV-seronegative.

This sequence joins TRBV2 and TRBJ1-6; D perhaps matches TRBD1 (5 bases). The V gene lost 2 bases and the J gene lost 9 bases, with 14 bases spanning the gap. The germline V gene has CDR1 SNHLY and CDR2 FYNNEI. The CDR3 is 15 amino acids. CDR3 DNA: TGTGCCAGCAGTGAACTCAGGGCAGTTGGTTCACCCCTCCACTTT. Translated: CASSELRAVGSPLHF.

This rearrangement joins TRBV14 to TRBJ2-1, with D unresolved. Trimming cost V 1 base and J 8 bases, with 15 bases left between them. CDR1 is SGHDN and CDR2 is FVKESK in the germline V gene. The CDR3 totals 15 residues. As DNA, the CDR3 is TGTGCCAGCAGCCAAGGTACCGCTCGTAGCCATGAGCAGTTCTTC. The encoded protein is CASSQGTARSHEQFF.

The V call is TRBV5-1, the J call TRBJ2-3, with D possibly TRBD2 on 5 matching bases. The V end lost 1 base, the J end lost 0 bases, and 12 bases lay between the germline ends. Germline V gives CDR1 SGHRS, CDR2 YFSETQ. CDR3 size: 16 residues. CDR3 sequence: CASSLSLAVSTDTQYF. The CDR3 DNA is TGCGCCAGCAGCTTGTCTCTAGCCGTAAGCACAGATACGCAGTATTTT.

V and J are TRBV4-3 and TRBJ2-7; D is perhaps TRBD1 (6 bases). Germline lookup yields CDR1 LGHNA and CDR2 YSLEER. V lost 4 bases to trimming and J lost 3 bases, with 19 bases between them. This CDR3 spans 16 amino acids. As DNA, the CDR3 is TGCGCCAGCAGCCGATATTACCAGGGACAAAGCTACGAGCAGTACTTC. Encoded protein: CASSRYYQGQSYEQYF.

The gene calls are TRBV9 and TRBJ2-2; tentative D call: TRBD1 (5 bases). Per the germline V gene, CDR1 is SGDLS and CDR2 is YYNGEE. The V end lost 4 bases, the J end lost 0 bases, and 13 bases lay between the germline ends. The CDR3 extends over 16 amino acids. The CDR3 DNA is TGTGCCAGCAGCCCAGGGCGCATAGCGAACACCGGGGAGCTGTTTTTT. This codes for CASSPGRIANTGELFF. Looking up the rest from reference TRBV9 and TRBJ2-2 gives the full variable domain: DSGVTQTPKHLITATGQRVTLRCSPRSGDLSVYWYQQSLDQGLQFLIQYYNGEERAKGNILERFSAQQFPDLHSELNLSSLELGDSALYFCASSPGRIANTGELFFGEGSRLTVL.

The chain couples TRBV6-5 to TRBJ2-7, with D maybe TRBD2 (5 bases). The CDR3 runs to 14 residues. The ends were cut back, 5 bases at V and 6 bases at J, with 17 bases in the middle. Per the germline V gene, CDR1 is MNHEY and CDR2 is SVGAGI. The CDR3 loop reads CASSPPGNWGEQYF. CDR3 nucleotides: TGTGCCAGCAGTCCCCCGGGAAACTGGGGCGAGCAGTACTTC.

This clone was seen only once. The chain is built from TRBV4-1 and TRBJ2-1, with TRBD2 matching 8 bases. Trimming at V came to 3 bases and at J to 1 base, leaving 5 bases not matched to a gene. CDR3 length: 16 residues. CDR1 is MGHRA and CDR2 is YSYEKL in the germline V gene. The CDR3 DNA follows: TGCGCCAGCAGCCAGTGGACGGGAGGGTCCTACAATGAGCAGTTCTTC. It yields the protein CASSQWTGGSYNEQFF.

The V call is TRBV2, the J call TRBJ2-1; 8 bases match TRBD1. The CDR3 has 14 residues. The trim removed 6 bases at V and 9 bases at J, leaving 10 bases unmatched. Per the germline V gene, CDR1 is SNHLY and CDR2 is FYNNEI. The CDR3 DNA follows: TGTGCCAGCAGCGATAGGACAGGGCAGAGTGAGCAGTTCTTC. Protein sequence: CASSDRTGQSEQFF.

The chain carries TRBV28 and TRBJ2-7, with 10 bases fitting TRBD2. CDR1 and CDR2 (germline): MDHEN, SYDVKM. The CDR3 consists of 15 residues. V trimming: 4 bases; J trimming: 4 bases; junction bases outside the gene matches: 7. The CDR3: CASSSLAGEVYEQYF. The CDR3 bases are TGTGCCAGCAGTTCGCTAGCGGGAGAAGTGTACGAGCAGTACTTC.

Regarding this clone: Its ends do not fully match the called genes, so a read error is possible. The V call is TRBV27, the J call TRBJ2-7, with 10 bases aligning to TRBD1. CDR3 size: 16 residues. From germline, CDR1 is MNHEY and CDR2 SMNVEV (reference sequence). The CDR3 nucleotides are TGTACCAGCACCAGAATGCCGGGACAGGGGCGTTACGAGCAGTACTTC. Translating it yields CTSTRMPGQGRYEQYF.

The chain couples TRBV19 to TRBJ2-7; 9 nucleotides align to TRBD2. The CDR3 has 15 residues. Germline V CDR1 and CDR2: LNHDA, SQIVND (reference sequence). V dropped 1 base and J dropped 3; count of bases not matched to a gene: 4. This chain's CDR3 is CASSIGAGGVYEQYF. In DNA, the CDR3 is TGTGCCAGTAGTATAGGGGCGGGAGGGGTCTACGAGCAGTACTTC.

The chain uses TRBV5-8 and TRBJ1-2; 8 bases align to TRBD1. Germline V CDR1 and CDR2: SGHTS, YDEGEE. CDR3 length: 13 amino acids. The V segment lost 4 bases and the J segment 4 bases; nucleotides outside the gene matches: 3. CDR3 coding DNA: TGTGCCAGCAGCCGGGGGACAGGCTATGGCTACACCTTC. Translated: CASSRGTGYGYTF.

This clone turned up a few times. The gene calls are TRBV12-5 and TRBJ2-4; D possibly corresponds to TRBD1 (5 bases). V was shortened by 2 bases and J by 8 bases, with 10 bases between the two germline ends. CDR1 LGHNT and CDR2 FRNRAP come from the germline V gene. This CDR3 is built from 13 residues. CDR3 nucleotide sequence: TGTGCTAGTGGTTTGTCAGGGTGGGACATTCAGTACTTC. This gives the protein CASGLSGWDIQYF.

The chain employs TRBV6-6 and TRBJ1-1; D unresolved. With 8 bases removed from V and 4 bases from J, the gap between germline ends came to 17 bases. The CDR3 length is 14 residues. Germline values: CDR1 MNHNY, CDR2 SVGAGI (reference sequence). CDR3 in amino acids: CASGVNSMGTEAFF. The CDR3 DNA reads TGTGCCAGCGGAGTAAATAGTATGGGCACTGAAGCTTTCTTT.

J is TRBJ2-4 and V is TRBV15, with D possibly being TRBD1 (5 bases). V was cut by 0 bases and J by 0 bases, with 9 bases left in between. There are 16 residues in the CDR3. Germline V gene lookup returns CDR1 LNHNV and CDR2 YYDKDF (reference sequence). In DNA, the CDR3 is TGTGCCACCAGCAGAGAGGGCAGGGTAGCCAAAAACATTCAGTACTTC. This translates into CATSREGRVAKNIQYF.